This is a list of T cell receptor beta chains from one sample in a study of pediatric ulcerative colitis. Produced via immunoSEQ multiplex PCR; TCRdb's table is partial and in-frame only. The sample carries around 68,000 clones, more than 60% recorded once. Sequencing was done on a sample of blood. The receptors originated from a boy younger than 18 with moderate ulcerative colitis. Both conserved end residues are part of each CDR3. A D gene is named only where the DNA matches it firmly. Only part of the rows carry a size: once, few, many, or a class if the clone is expanded.

.	TRBD2	TRBJ2-5	TRBV7-2	CASSLDWLAEETQYF	TGTGCCAGCAGCTTAGACTGGCTAGCGGAAGAGACCCAGTACTTC
once	.	TRBJ2-1	TRBV5-1	CASSLFPSQNNEQFF	TGCGCCAGCAGCTTGTTCCCCTCACAAAACAATGAGCAGTTCTTC
once	TRBD2	TRBJ2-7	TRBV14	CASSQALAGFYEQYF	TGTGCCAGCAGCCAAGCACTAGCGGGATTCTACGAGCAGTACTTC
once	.	TRBJ1-4	TRBV25-1	CASSVSLEKLFF	TGTGCCAGCAGTGTATCCCTTGAAAAACTGTTTTTT
few	TRBD1	TRBJ1-1	TRBV11-2	CASSPRQGMGTEAFF	TGTGCCAGCAGCCCCCGACAGGGGATGGGCACTGAAGCTTTCTTT
.	TRBD1	TRBJ1-2	TRBV5-3	CASSLEPGQGDGYTF	TGTGCCAGCAGCTTGGAGCCGGGACAGGGGGATGGCTACACCTTC
.	.	TRBJ1-1	TRBV7-2	CASSPPGRALGAFF	TGTGCCAGCAGCCCACCCGGGCGGGCCCTAGGAGCTTTCTTT
once	.	TRBJ2-7	TRBV2	CASSRDRWSYEQYF	TGTGCCAGCAGTAGAGACAGGTGGTCCTACGAGCAGTACTTC
.	.	TRBJ1-1	TRBV5-1	CASSLLKSGNTEAFF	TGCGCCAGCAGCTTGTTGAAGAGCGGGAACACTGAAGCTTTCTTT
.	TRBD1	TRBJ1-6	TRBV5-1	CASSLTGVYNSPLHF	TGCGCCAGCAGCTTGACAGGGGTATATAATTCACCCCTCCACTTT
.	TRBD2	TRBJ2-2	TRBV19	CASTRSGASWGELFF	TGTGCCAGTACCCGAAGCGGGGCCTCTTGGGGGGAGCTGTTTTTT
.	.	TRBJ1-1	TRBV29-1	CSVTGHSTEAFF	TGCAGCGTTACAGGACATTCTACTGAAGCTTTCTTT
.	.	TRBJ1-4	TRBV25-1	CASSNPSLPPNEKLFF	TGTGCCAGCAGTAACCCGTCATTGCCACCTAATGAAAAACTGTTTTTT
.	.	TRBJ1-1	TRBV5-1	CASSLKGDTEAFF	TGCGCCAGCAGCTTGAAGGGGGACACTGAAGCTTTCTTT
.	.	TRBJ2-1	TRBV6-4	CASSDLGGSYNEQFF	TGTGCCAGCAGTGACCTGGGGGGTTCCTACAATGAGCAGTTCTTC
.	.	TRBJ2-6	TRBV7-2	CASSSGSGANVLTF	TGTGCCAGCAGCTCGGGATCTGGGGCCAACGTCCTGACTTTC
once	.	TRBJ1-2	TRBV6-5	CASGGRDPIYTF	TGTGCCAGCGGTGGACGGGATCCGATCTACACCTTC
.	.	TRBJ2-2	TRBV5-1	CASSALELGPGELFF	TGCGCCAGCAGCGCCCTAGAACTAGGGCCCGGGGAGCTGTTTTTT
.	TRBD1	TRBJ1-1	TRBV19	CASTHRGRTEAFF	TGTGCCAGTACTCACAGGGGAAGGACTGAAGCTTTCTTT
.	TRBD2	TRBJ2-7	TRBV7-2	CASSISGIPSYEQYF	TGTGCCAGCAGTATTAGCGGGATACCCTCCTACGAGCAGTACTTC
.	.	TRBJ2-5	TRBV4-1	CASSLGPLQETQYF	TGCGCCAGCAGCCTCGGACCCCTCCAAGAGACCCAGTACTTC
.	.	TRBJ2-1	TRBV5-1	CASSWAKGYGPYNEQFF	TGCGCCAGCAGCTGGGCCAAGGGGTACGGGCCATACAATGAGCAGTTCTTC
.	.	TRBJ2-7	TRBV7-2	CASSYTGPRSYEQYF	TGTGCCAGCAGTTACACCGGGCCCAGGTCCTACGAGCAGTACTTC
.	TRBD2	TRBJ2-3	TRBV19	CASSTGGGGTDTQYF	TGTGCCAGTAGTACTGGGGGAGGGGGCACAGATACGCAGTATTTT
.	.	TRBJ2-7	TRBV13	CASSPPGASKEQYF	TGTGCCAGCAGCCCACCCGGGGCGTCGAAAGAGCAGTACTTC
.	.	TRBJ1-1	TRBV7-8	CASTDDSSSRRTEAFF	TGTGCCAGCACCGATGACTCCTCCAGTCGTAGGACTGAAGCTTTCTTT
.	TRBD1	TRBJ1-1	TRBV2	CASSERQGAPTEAFF	TGTGCCAGCAGTGAAAGGCAGGGGGCGCCCACTGAAGCTTTCTTT
once	.	TRBJ1-4	TRBV4-1	CASSQDGSVNEKLFF	TGCGCCAGCAGCCAAGATGGAAGCGTTAATGAAAAACTGTTTTTT
.	.	TRBJ2-4	TRBV27	CASSSQGRLAKNIQYF	TGTGCCAGCAGCAGCCAGGGGCGACTAGCCAAAAACATTCAGTACTTC
.	.	TRBJ1-3	TRBV9	CASSPIGTGFSGNTIYF	TGTGCCAGCAGCCCTATCGGGACGGGGTTCTCTGGAAACACCATATATTTT
.	TRBD1	TRBJ1-5	TRBV6-5	CASSYSKAGGPPQHF	TGTGCCAGCAGTTACTCGAAGGCAGGGGGTCCGCCCCAGCATTTT
few	.	TRBJ1-5	TRBV5-5	CASSLSSNQPQHF	TGTGCCAGCAGCTTGTCTAGCAATCAGCCCCAGCATTTT
.	.	TRBJ2-5	TRBV25-1	CASSGRGPRAETQYF	TGTGCCAGCAGTGGGCGGGGTCCCAGGGCGGAGACCCAGTACTTC
.	.	TRBJ1-2	TRBV19	CASSIQVYKGGYTF	TGTGCCAGTAGTATCCAGGTCTATAAGGGAGGCTACACCTTC
.	TRBD2	TRBJ2-7	TRBV5-5	CASSSRLAGGLGEQYF	TGTGCCAGCAGCTCGCGTCTAGCGGGAGGGCTGGGCGAGCAGTACTTC
.	.	TRBJ2-1	TRBV7-2	CASSLIRRGRSSYNEQFF	TGTGCCAGCAGCTTAATACGGCGGGGACGGAGCTCCTACAATGAGCAGTTCTTC
.	TRBD1	TRBJ1-5	TRBV7-6	CASRTGTANQPQHF	TGTGCCAGCAGGACCGGGACAGCGAATCAGCCCCAGCATTTT
.	.	TRBJ1-1	TRBV6-5	CASSYGSPSGTEAFF	TGTGCCAGCAGTTACGGGAGTCCCTCCGGCACTGAAGCTTTCTTT
.	TRBD1	TRBJ1-5	TRBV7-3	CASSCPGQGDNQPQHF	TGTGCCAGCAGCTGCCCGGGACAGGGTGATAATCAGCCCCAGCATTTT
.	TRBD1	TRBJ1-6	TRBV28	CASSPGQNSPLHF	TGTGCCAGCAGTCCGGGACAGAATTCACCCCTCCACTTT
.	TRBD2	TRBJ2-3	TRBV7-3	CASSLTISTSGRGTDTQYF	TGTGCCAGCAGCTTGACAATCTCTACTAGCGGGAGGGGCACAGATACGCAGTATTTT
.	.	TRBJ2-1	TRBV2	CASSESRPGRQFF	TGTGCCAGCAGTGAATCCCGGCCAGGGAGGCAGTTCTTC
.	.	TRBJ1-1	TRBV5-1	CASSLDGVWGGTEAFF	TGCGCCAGCAGCTTGGATGGGGTATGGGGAGGCACTGAAGCTTTCTTT
.	.	TRBJ2-7	TRBV30	CAWSVLFPSYEQYF	TGTGCCTGGAGTGTCCTGTTCCCATCGTACGAGCAGTACTTC
.	.	TRBJ2-2	TRBV15	CATSRGGVGTGELFF	TGTGCCACCAGCAGGGGAGGAGTAGGCACCGGGGAGCTGTTTTTT
.	.	TRBJ2-5	TRBV2	CASKVVETQYF	TGTGCCAGCAAAGTAGTAGAGACCCAGTACTTC
.	.	TRBJ1-4	TRBV2	CASMSAGTNEKLFF	TGTGCCAGCATGTCGGCAGGGACAAATGAAAAACTGTTTTTT
.	TRBD1	TRBJ1-2	TRBV9	CASSVDEDRVGHGYTF	TGTGCCAGCAGCGTAGACGAAGACAGGGTGGGCCATGGCTACACCTTC
.	.	TRBJ1-1	TRBV18	CASTYQGHTEAFF	TGTGCCAGCACCTATCAAGGGCACACTGAAGCTTTCTTT
few	.	TRBJ1-4	TRBV25-1	CASSRVYGLGNEKLFF	TGTGCCAGCAGCCGGGTTTATGGTCTGGGGAATGAAAAACTGTTTTTT
.	TRBD1	TRBJ1-1	TRBV7-2	CASSLVGQANTEAFF	TGTGCCAGCAGCTTAGTGGGACAGGCGAACACTGAAGCTTTCTTT
.	.	TRBJ1-1	TRBV29-1	CSAYDTEAFF	TGCAGCGCCTACGACACTGAAGCTTTCTTT
.	.	TRBJ2-3	TRBV2	CASRVDHTEPTDTQYF	TGTGCCAGCAGGGTGGACCACACGGAACCCACAGATACGCAGTATTTT